This T cell receptor beta chain was documented in a study of tumor-infiltrating lymphocytes in localized non-small cell lung cancer. Study information: Patients included smokers and never-smokers with various histologies, some sampled after neoadjuvant chemotherapy. Tumor tissue and non-adjacent uninvolved lung came from each patient.

Trimming pared 0 bases from V and 10 bases from J, leaving 6 bases between. In germline, CDR1 is SGHAT, CDR2 FQNNGV. The CDR3 extends over 11 amino acids. Sequencing used immunoSEQ multiplex PCR; TCRdb keeps in-frame clones, though not all of them. This table holds about 6,500 clones, under 80% found once. This clone was found a few times. The rearrangement uses TRBV11-2 and TRBJ1-1; no reliable D call. This clonotype originated in a human donor with non-small cell lung cancer. The specimen was uninvolved lung tissue not adjacent to the tumor. The CDR3 is CASSLDLRAFF. The CDR3 nucleotides are TGTGCCAGCAGCTTAGATCTTAGAGCTTTCTTT.